This T cell receptor beta chain is from a study of regulatory T cells in long-lasting Graves disease. Turning to the study itself: Treatment with antithyroid drugs for over 5 years, together with positive TSH receptor antibodies, meant persistent Graves' disease. Points from the study as a whole: Study was limited to peripheral blood, excluding thyroid tissue. Favored usage of TRBV28, TRBJ1-2 and TRBJ2-5 was recorded in persistent disease.

Trimming removed 4 bases from V and 6 bases from J; junction bases left unmatched: 9. Germline V gene lookup returns CDR1 SQVTM and CDR2 ANQGSEA. The CDR3 has 15 amino acids. Time point: persistent/refractory GD, antithyroid drugs over 5 years with positive TRAb. PBMC RNA was the source of the TCR library. This clonotype has only a few counts. The antigen is not known. Combining iRepertoire HTBI primers with Arm-PCR of CDR3 regions, the authors built TCR beta libraries. Via MiXCR, TCRdb re-called the multiplex PCR reads, giving one row per CDR3 protein. The repertoire holds under 500,000 distinct CDR3 sequences, with less than 25% as singletons.

The source material was peripheral blood mononuclear cells (PBMCs), sampled when the disease was refractory, from a patient treated with antithyroid drugs. The chain uses TRBV29-1 and TRBJ2-2; 9 nucleotides match TRBD2. The source is a female donor with Graves disease. The CDR3 reads CSVVPSGKVAGELFF. The CDR3 DNA follows: TGCAGCGTTGTTCCTAGCGGGAAGGTCGCCGGGGAGCTGTTTTTT.